This entry features one T cell receptor beta chain sequence. V lost 7 bases and J lost 0, with 8 bases in between. The CDR3 consists of 13 residues. Germline V lookup: CDR1 SGHDN, CDR2 FVKESK. These data come from a study of control samples from healthy donors and cancer patients. Measured with immunoSEQ multiplex PCR; TCRdb has only the in-frame clones, and not every one. The table lists 160,000 or so clones, 85% to 95% of them singletons. The chain is built from TRBV14 and TRBJ2-3; the D is unclear. What was sequenced was blood. The TCR was taken from a man in his forties or fifties in good health. In DNA form, the CDR3 reads TGTGCCAGCAACATGGGAAGCACAGATACGCAGTATTTT. Its translation: CASNMGSTDTQYF.